The next 11 T cell receptor beta chains were all read from a single sample in a study of blood T cell repertoires in COVID-19. Profiled with immunoSEQ multiplex PCR; TCRdb holds only in-frame clones, not every one. The profile covers approximately 240,000 clones, with 83% appearing a single time and around 5.9% taken by the ten largest. Sequenced material: peripheral blood. The source is a human donor in a cohort sampled during active COVID-19.

The chain links TRBV10-3 to TRBJ2-4, with TRBD2 matching over 7 bases. V dropped 6 bases and J dropped 2; count of bases not matched to a gene: 1. The CDR3 has 13 residues. Germline CDR1 ENHRY, CDR2 SYGVKD. The CDR3: CAISGGTKNIQYF. In DNA, the CDR3 is TGTGCCATCAGCGGGGGGACCAAAAACATTCAGTACTTC.

The chain employs TRBV10-2 and TRBJ2-1; 11 bases map to TRBD2. The CDR3 has 19 amino acids. V gave up 4 bases and J gave up 4 bases; unmatched junction bases: 15. From germline, CDR1 is WSHSY and CDR2 SAAADI. CDR3 nucleotides: TGCGCCAGCAGTGGATCCGGGACTAGCGGCGAGGGGGGGTACAATGAGCAGTTCTTC. This encodes CASSGSGTSGEGGYNEQFF.

The J gene is TRBJ1-6, the V gene TRBV6-5; no reliable D call. The CDR3 totals 14 residues. V was pared by 7 bases and J by 1 base, with 8 bases between. Germline-derived CDR1 and CDR2 are MNHEY and SVGAGI. The CDR3 DNA sequence: TGTGCCAGCATGACGAGGTCCTATAATTCACCCCTCCACTTT. It codes for CASMTRSYNSPLHF.

The chain uses TRBV6-5 and TRBJ2-7; D is perhaps TRBD2 (6 bases). CDR3 length: 15 residues. With 6 bases removed from V and 4 bases from J, the gap between germline ends came to 19 bases. CDR1 is MNHEY, CDR2 SVGAGI, per germline. This CDR3 is CASRLYIGGMYEQYF. The CDR3 DNA sequence: TGTGCCAGCAGGCTTTACATCGGGGGAATGTACGAGCAGTACTTC.

This chain uses TRBV11-2 with TRBJ2-5; D gene ambiguous. V lost 2 bases and J 2 bases, leaving 9 bases between the germline ends. Germline V gene sequence: CDR1 SGHAT, CDR2 FQNNGV. The CDR3 is 14 residues long. Here the CDR3 reads CASSLRLDQETQYF. In DNA, the CDR3 is TGTGCCAGCAGCTTAAGGCTAGATCAAGAGACCCAGTACTTC.

This sequence joins TRBV24-1 and TRBJ2-3, with 11 bases matching TRBD1. The V gene's germline CDR1 is KGHDR and CDR2 SFDVKD. The junction had 3 bases not matched to a gene; V was cut back by 1 base and J by 4 bases. The CDR3 runs to 16 residues. The CDR3, as DNA: TGTGCCACCAGTGATTTTAGGACAGGGGGCCCAGATACGCAGTATTTT. Protein: CATSDFRTGGPDTQYF.

The chain has TRBV3-1 (or the pseudogene TRBV3-2) and TRBJ1-5; D is undetermined. Germline CDR1 is LGHDT and CDR2 is YNNKEL (reference sequence). CDR3 size: 15 residues. V was shortened by 5 bases and J by 1 base, with 12 bases between the two germline ends. CDR3 residues: CASSIDTTSNQPQHF. CDR3 coding DNA: TGTGCCAGCAGCATTGACACCACAAGCAATCAGCCCCAGCATTTT.

The chain employs TRBV20-1 and TRBJ2-4; weak D call: TRBD2 (7 bases). This CDR3 has 16 residues. V shed 3 bases and J shed 5 bases, with 20 bases lying between them. Germline loops: CDR1 DFQATT, CDR2 SNEGSKA (reference sequence). CDR3 bases: TGCAGTGCTAGTCCCCGAGGGGGGGTCAGGCAAAACATTCAGTACTTC. Amino acid sequence: CSASPRGGVRQNIQYF.

The J gene is TRBJ1-6, the V gene TRBV5-4, with 11 bases that match TRBD1. The CDR3 contains 15 residues. Germline trimming cut 4 bases from V and 8 bases from J; bases unmatched to any gene: 5. The germline gives CDR1 SGHNT, CDR2 YYREEE (reference sequence). CDR3 sequence: CASSLDRGLDSPLHF. DNA of the CDR3: TGTGCCAGCAGCCTGGACAGGGGGCTGGATTCACCCCTCCACTTT.

This clone has only one observation. The gene calls are TRBV6-5 and TRBJ1-6; D may be TRBD1 (6 bases). Trimming left V 5 bases short and J 9 bases short, with 14 bases between. Germline CDR1 and CDR2: MNHEY and SVGAGI. This CDR3 spans 14 amino acids. The DNA of the CDR3 is TGTGCCAGCAGTACGGGACATCTGGGTTCACCCCTCCACTTT. It translates to CASSTGHLGSPLHF.

The chain uses TRBV11-2 and TRBJ1-6; D call uncertain. Germline assignment: CDR1 SGHAT and CDR2 FQNNGV. The CDR3 length is 15 residues. V was trimmed by 5 bases and J by 7 bases, leaving 15 bases between them. DNA of the CDR3: TGTGCCAGCAGCCCAGAGGGAATAGGAAATTCACCCCTCCACTTT. Protein product: CASSPEGIGNSPLHF.